Shown below are 16 T cell receptor beta chains from a single sample sequenced in a study of blood T cell repertoires in COVID-19 (dated by TCRdb to the early 2020s). Libraries were made using the immunoSEQ multiplex PCR assay. TCRdb mirrors the immuneACCESS table, restricted to in-frame sequences. Some clones are absent from its copies; in checked studies, under half trace to an unresolved V gene, and the reason for the others is unknown. Present in this sample are about 190,000 clones, approximately 84% of which were seen just once. The ten largest account for roughly 3.2% of the sample. The sample comprised PBMCs or T cells enriched from blood (not recorded which). The receptors stem from a woman in her twenties or thirties who had recovered from COVID-19.

The V and J genes are TRBV7-9 and TRBJ2-2; D might be TRBD1 (5 bases). Germline V CDR1 and CDR2: SEHNR, FQNEAQ (reference sequence). The V and J ends lost 6 bases and 7 bases respectively, with 15 bases between them. The length of the CDR3 is 14 residues. CDR3 sequence reads: CASRGRESDGELFF. In nucleotides, the CDR3 is TGTGCCAGCAGGGGGCGAGAGTCTGACGGGGAGCTGTTTTTT.

The chain joins TRBV5-4 to TRBJ2-7, with D possibly being TRBD2 (5 bases). V was shortened by 5 bases and J by 0 bases, with 18 bases between the two germline ends. The CDR3 has 16 amino acids. CDR1 SGHNT and CDR2 YYREEE come from the germline V gene (reference sequence). The CDR3 here is CASSARAISGSYEQYF. CDR3 nucleotide sequence: TGTGCCAGCAGTGCCAGAGCCATCAGCGGCTCCTACGAGCAGTACTTC.

This sequence joins TRBV5-1 and TRBJ2-1; TRBD2 matches at 16 bases. After removal of 6 bases from V and 9 bases from J, the junction contained 9 bases not matched to a gene. The CDR3 has 16 residues. Per the germline V gene, CDR1 is SGHRS and CDR2 is YFSETQ. In nucleotides, the CDR3 is TGCGCCAGCAACGCTGGGACTAGCGGGAGGGCCGGTGAGCAGTTCTTC. Translation: CASNAGTSGRAGEQFF.

The chain couples TRBV9 to TRBJ2-7; tentative D call: TRBD2 (7 bases). This CDR3 comprises 15 residues. V lost 0 bases and J lost 4, with 14 bases in between. The germline CDR1 and CDR2 sequences are SGDLS and YYNGEE. The CDR3 DNA reads as TGTGCCAGCAGCGTAGATTGGGGGAGGGGGTACGAGCAGTACTTC. Its protein product is CASSVDWGRGYEQYF.

The chain employs TRBV5-1 and TRBJ2-7, with 8 bases aligning to TRBD1. CDR1 and CDR2 from the germline V gene are SGHRS and YFSETQ. This CDR3 has 16 amino acids. J was trimmed by 0 bases and V by 0 bases; bases with no gene match: 5. CDR3 nucleotide sequence: TGCGCCAGCAGCTTGGCCCGGGGGACAGGCTCCTACGAGCAGTACTTC. It yields the protein CASSLARGTGSYEQYF.

A word on this clone: Other DNA sequences in the same sample also yield this CDR3. The chain recombines TRBV12-3 or TRBV12-4 with TRBJ1-2; the D gene is possibly TRBD1 (5 bases). V lost 3 bases, J lost 2 bases, and 7 bases lay in between. The CDR3 has 13 residues. The DNA for the CDR3 is TGTGCCAGCAGTTTGGGGCAGAACTATGGCTACACCTTC. Translation gives CASSLGQNYGYTF.

The V and J genes are TRBV25-1 and TRBJ1-5; no clear D gene. The CDR3 covers 12 residues. With 8 bases removed from V and 3 bases from J, the gap between germline ends came to 8 bases. Germline V gene lookup returns CDR1 MGHDK and CDR2 SYGVNS. The CDR3 bases are TGTGCCAGCGCAGGTTACAATCAGCCCCAGCATTTT. The encoded protein is CASAGYNQPQHF.

The genes are TRBV28 and TRBJ2-7; 7 bases agree with TRBD2. The CDR3 is 15 residues long. Trimming took 2 bases from V and 3 from J; bases not matched to a gene: 7. Germline CDR1 MDHEN, CDR2 SYDVKM. The CDR3 sequence is CASSLTSGENYEQYV. Written as DNA, the CDR3 is TGTGCCAGCAGTTTAACCAGCGGGGAGAACTACGAGCAGTACGTC.

The genes are TRBV10-2 and TRBJ2-3; weak D call: TRBD1 (5 bases). Trimming took 2 bases from V and 3 from J, leaving 9 bases between them. The length of the CDR3 is 14 residues. CDR1 and CDR2 (germline): WSHSY, SAAADI. The CDR3 DNA reads TGCGCCAGCAGTGAGAGGGGCAGTACAGATACGCAGTATTTT. Translation: CASSERGSTDTQYF.

The table lists this clone with a count of one. V gene TRBV28 combines with J gene TRBJ2-3, with D tentatively TRBD1 (6 bases). CDR3 size: 16 residues. Germline V gene data show CDR1 as MDHEN and CDR2 as SYDVKM. V was trimmed by 2 bases and J by 6 bases, leaving 18 bases between them. The CDR3 bases are TGTGCCAGCAGTTTAACCGGGACACAGTTCCACGATACGCAGTATTTT. Protein sequence: CASSLTGTQFHDTQYF.

The rearrangement uses TRBV7-9 and TRBJ1-1; 12 bases line up with TRBD1. There are 14 residues in the CDR3. Germline loops: CDR1 SEHNR, CDR2 FQNEAQ (reference sequence). Trimming took 5 bases from V and 4 from J; bases not matched to a gene: 2. Written as DNA, the CDR3 is TGTGCCAGCAGCGGGACAGGGGGCGTCACTGAAGCTTTCTTT. Its translation: CASSGTGGVTEAFF.

This clone was seen many times. The gene calls are TRBV5-1 and TRBJ2-3; 8 bases align to TRBD2. The CDR3 covers 17 residues. CDR1 SGHRS and CDR2 YFSETQ come from the germline V gene. V dropped 2 bases and J dropped 1; count of bases not matched to a gene: 9. Here the CDR3 DNA reads TGCGCCAGCAGCTTTGCCAAGGGAGCGGGGGGCACAGATACGCAGTATTTT. Its protein product is CASSFAKGAGGTDTQYF. Using reference TRBV5-1 and TRBJ2-3 for the parts outside the CDR3, the full variable domain is KAGVTQTPRYLIKTRGQQVTLSCSPISGHRSVSWYQQTPGQGLQFLFEYFSETQRNKGNFPGRFSGRQFSNSRSEMNVSTLELGDSALYLCASSFAKGAGGTDTQYFGPGTRLTVL.

This clone was observed once. The J gene is TRBJ2-2, the V gene TRBV4-1; D possibly corresponds to TRBD1 (6 bases). Germline V lookup: CDR1 MGHRA, CDR2 YSYEKL. V was pared by 9 bases and J by 0 bases, with 11 bases between. The CDR3 has 14 residues. The CDR3 loop is CASMGAPNTGELFF. The CDR3 DNA sequence: TGCGCCAGTATGGGGGCCCCGAACACCGGGGAGCTGTTTTTT.

V is TRBV3-1 (or the pseudogene TRBV3-2) and J is TRBJ1-3, with D maybe TRBD1 (5 bases). V gave up 5 bases and J gave up 2 bases, with 13 bases separating them. Germline V lookup: CDR1 LGHDT, CDR2 YNNKEL (reference sequence). The CDR3 covers 15 residues. DNA for the CDR3: TGTGCCAGCAGCGTGGAGGGGTCCCCTGGAAACACCATATATTTT. This translates into CASSVEGSPGNTIYF.

The chain uses TRBV3-1 (or the pseudogene TRBV3-2) and TRBJ2-2; 8 positions agree with TRBD1. V lost 6 bases to trimming and J lost 6 bases; unmatched junction nucleotides: 3. The CDR3 runs to 13 residues. Germline CDR1 is LGHDT and CDR2 is YNNKEL (reference sequence). CDR3 DNA: TGTGCCAGCAGACAACAGGGGGCCGGGGAGCTGTTTTTT. As protein: CASRQQGAGELFF.

V and J are TRBV10-3 and TRBJ1-6; 9 nucleotides agree with TRBD1. Germline CDR1 is ENHRY and CDR2 is SYGVKD. V was clipped by 4 bases and J by 13 bases; unmatched bases: 5. This CDR3 has 13 residues. This chain's CDR3 is CAISGGTGSPLHF. The CDR3 nucleotides are TGTGCCATCAGTGGCGGGACAGGGAGTCCCCTCCACTTT.